Each of the 2 T cell receptor beta chains below was sequenced from the same sample in a study of shared clonotypes between healthy human individuals. The repertoire was sequenced with immunoSEQ multiplex PCR; TCRdb's copy has only in-frame clones and lacks some. This repertoire shows under 2.5 million clones, around 93% found once; its top ten account for approximately 0.39%. Sequencing used naive CD4+ T cells from PBMCs. The subset here: CD45RA+ positively selected. These receptor sequences come from a man younger than 35 in good health. Some clones in this sample may be carry-over from other donors' samples.

The chain couples TRBV28 to TRBJ2-2; 9 bases are a match to TRBD2. The trim removed 3 bases at V and 1 base at J, leaving 18 bases unmatched. CDR3 size: 21 residues. Germline CDR1 and CDR2: MDHEN and SYDVKM. The chain's CDR3 is CASSFVIAPAGGNMNTGELFF. CDR3 DNA: TGTGCCAGCAGTTTTGTCATCGCGCCAGCGGGAGGAAATATGAACACCGGGGAGCTGTTTTTT.

V is TRBV28 and J is TRBJ1-3, with D hard to call. This CDR3 region has 11 residues. Per germline, CDR1 MDHEN and CDR2 SYDVKM. With 10 bases removed from V and 1 base from J, the gap between germline ends came to 5 bases. CDR3 nucleotide sequence: TGTGCCACCCTTTCTGGAAACACCATATATTTT. Translated, it gives CATLSGNTIYF.